The sequence of this T cell receptor (beta chain) was determined in a study of graft-versus-host responses after intestinal transplantation. Turning to this clone: What it binds is unknown.

This CDR3 spans 13 amino acids. V lost 0 bases and J lost 8, with 7 bases in between. Germline-derived CDR1 and CDR2 are MNHEY and SVGAGI. Measured with immunoSEQ multiplex PCR; TCRdb has only the in-frame clones, and not every one. The sample comprises roughly 120,000 clones, 93% of which are singletons, and around 0.49% rests with the top ten. The receptor was isolated from a human donor who received an intestinal transplant. The gene calls are TRBV6-5 and TRBJ2-2; D is uncertain. This specimen consisted of unstimulated CD8+ T cells sorted from spleen or lymph node cells, obtained before intestinal transplant. The CDR3 sequence is CASSYSTAGELFF. The CDR3 DNA reads as TGTGCCAGCAGTTACTCGACTGCGGGGGAGCTGTTTTTT.